Following are 19 T cell receptor beta chains from one sample sequenced in a study of cytomegalovirus exposure and HLA in healthy donors. Use of 60 Vbeta and 13 Jbeta primers characterized the PCR. The method was immunoSEQ multiplex PCR; TCRdb's version includes in-frame clones alone and lacks a portion of them. Of about 170,000 clones in the sample, roughly 76% are singletons; the top ten hold approximately 5%. What was sequenced was PBMCs. The receptors here all came from a woman aged 18-29 years in good health and CMV-seropositive.

The chain joins TRBV6-1 to TRBJ1-6; a weak D match, TRBD1 (5 bases). The CDR3 length is 15 residues. Germline loops: CDR1 MNHNS, CDR2 SASEGT. Trimming took 8 bases from V and 10 from J, leaving 21 bases between them. The CDR3 loop reads CASADPGLVESPLHF. The CDR3 DNA is TGTGCCAGCGCGGACCCAGGGCTTGTTGAATCACCCCTCCACTTT.

In its sample, this clone was seen once. J is TRBJ1-5 and V is TRBV7-2, with D possibly being TRBD1 (6 bases). The length of the CDR3 is 15 residues. V lost 1 base and J 6 bases, leaving 13 bases between the germline ends. Germline assignment: CDR1 SGHTA and CDR2 FQGNSA. The CDR3: CASSLGTGFTQPQHF. As DNA, the CDR3 is TGTGCCAGCAGCTTAGGCACAGGGTTCACTCAGCCCCAGCATTTT.

This sequence joins TRBV7-2 and TRBJ1-4; D unresolved. The CDR3 loop spans 13 amino acids. V was trimmed by 2 bases and J by 7 bases, leaving 8 bases between them. The germline V gene encodes CDR1 SGHTA and CDR2 FQGNSA. The DNA of the CDR3 is TGTGCCAGCAGCTTACCAGGATCTGAAAAACTGTTTTTT. Its protein product is CASSLPGSEKLFF.

This clone was seen a few times. The rearrangement links TRBV7-9 to TRBJ2-5; tentatively, D is TRBD2 (5 bases). The J call may be incorrect, as the DNA end agrees better with TRBJ2-7. Germline V CDR1 and CDR2: SEHNR, FQNEAQ (reference sequence). This CDR3 region has 12 residues. The CDR3 region is CASSPGNYEQYF. The CDR3 DNA is TGTGCCAGCAGCCCCGGGAACTACGAGCAGTACTTC.

The rearrangement joins TRBV19 to TRBJ1-3; perhaps TRBD1 as D (6 bases). The germline gives CDR1 LNHDA, CDR2 SQIVND (reference sequence). Trimming removed 4 bases at V and 2 bases at J, with 9 bases between. The CDR3 contains 14 residues. The CDR3 DNA follows: TGTGCCAGTAGTAGGAACAGGGCTGGAAACACCATATATTTT. The encoded protein is CASSRNRAGNTIYF.

The V gene is TRBV4-1, the J gene TRBJ1-1, with D perhaps matching TRBD1 (6 bases). V lost 4 bases and J 10 bases, leaving 19 bases between the germline ends. CDR1 MGHRA and CDR2 YSYEKL come from the germline V gene. This CDR3 is built from 14 residues. CDR3 protein: CASSRPGGIEGAFF. DNA of the CDR3: TGCGCCAGCAGCCGCCCTGGGGGCATCGAGGGAGCTTTCTTT.

The gene calls are TRBV5-4 and TRBJ2-2, with D hard to call. The CDR3 is 15 amino acids. Germline CDR1 reads SGHNT; CDR2 reads YYREEE (reference sequence). V lost 4 bases and J lost 3, with 13 bases in between. The CDR3 DNA reads as TGTGCCAGCAGCCCCACCACACAATACACCGGGGAGCTGTTTTTT. It yields the protein CASSPTTQYTGELFF.

This chain uses TRBV5-1 with TRBJ1-2; perhaps TRBD1 as D (6 bases). Trimming removed 2 bases from V and 3 bases from J, with 14 bases in between. Germline values: CDR1 SGHRS, CDR2 YFSETQ. CDR3 length equals 15 residues. In DNA form, the CDR3 reads TGCGCCAGCAGCTTTTTACAGGGTGCGGACTATGGCTACACCTTC. Translated, it gives CASSFLQGADYGYTF.

This chain uses TRBV15 with TRBJ1-4; 9 positions agree with TRBD1. This CDR3 region has 15 residues. The ends lost 2 bases at V and 6 bases at J; junction bases unmatched: 4. Germline V gene sequence: CDR1 LNHNV, CDR2 YYDKDF (reference sequence). The CDR3 reads CATSRTGGGDEKLFF. The CDR3, as DNA: TGTGCCACCAGCAGAACAGGGGGCGGCGATGAAAAACTGTTTTTT.

This rearrangement joins TRBV2 to TRBJ1-2; no definite D call. The CDR3 is 12 residues long. The germline CDR1 and CDR2 sequences are SNHLY and FYNNEI. The DNA for the CDR3 is TGTGTCATGAAACTTGGCGGCTATGGCTACACCTTC. Amino acids: CVMKLGGYGYTF.

This clone was counted a few times. CDR3 protein: CASSEAYNEGRYGYTF. The CDR3 DNA sequence: TGTGCCAGCAGTGAAGCTTACAACGAGGGCCGCTATGGCTACACCTTC. V usage is TRBV6-1 and J usage is TRBJ1-2; D call uncertain. The CDR3 has 16 amino acids. Germline V gives CDR1 MNHNS, CDR2 SASEGT. V lost 0 bases to trimming and J lost 4 bases, with 15 bases between them.

V is TRBV5-1 and J is TRBJ2-1, with D perhaps TRBD1 (5 bases). The germline V gene encodes CDR1 SGHRS and CDR2 YFSETQ. There are 14 residues in the CDR3. The ends were cut back, 4 bases at V and 3 bases at J, with 11 bases in the middle. CDR3 sequence: CASSPGAYYNEQFF. DNA of the CDR3: TGCGCCAGCAGCCCTGGGGCCTACTACAATGAGCAGTTCTTC.

The CDR3 DNA is TGTGCCAGCACCACTCCCGGACAGATTAACACTGAAGCTTTCTTT. This codes for CASTTPGQINTEAFF. This sequence joins TRBV7-2 and TRBJ1-1; TRBD1 is a possible D gene (6 bases). Germline V gene sequence: CDR1 SGHTA, CDR2 FQGNSA. This CDR3 region has 15 residues. Deletions cut 7 bases from V and 2 bases from J, with 17 bases between.

J is TRBJ2-7 and V is TRBV4-1, with D tentatively TRBD1 (8 bases). CDR3 length equals 16 residues. Looked up from germline, CDR1 is MGHRA and CDR2 is YSYEKL. The V gene lost 1 base and the J gene lost 2 bases, with 15 bases spanning the gap. CDR3 protein: CASSQGPTGGAYEQYF. DNA for the CDR3: TGCGCCAGCAGCCAAGGCCCAACAGGGGGGGCCTACGAGCAGTACTTC.

The V gene is TRBV7-9, the J gene TRBJ2-1, with D perhaps matching TRBD1 (6 bases). The CDR3 totals 15 residues. Trimming left V 5 bases short and J 7 bases short, with 18 bases between. Germline V CDR1 and CDR2: SEHNR, FQNEAQ (reference sequence). Here the CDR3 reads CASSPTGPTGNEQFF. The CDR3, as DNA: TGTGCCAGCAGCCCGACAGGACCGACGGGAAATGAGCAGTTCTTC.

The chain recombines TRBV15 with TRBJ2-5; TRBD1 might be the D (6 bases). The CDR3 has 13 amino acids. Germline-derived CDR1 and CDR2 are LNHNV and YYDKDF (reference sequence). Trimming stripped 1 base from V and 9 bases from J, with 12 bases between. This CDR3 is CATSRGTARAQYF. The CDR3 region has the DNA TGTGCCACCAGCAGAGGGACAGCCAGGGCCCAGTACTTC.

The chain combines TRBV6-6 with TRBJ1-2, with 7 bases that match TRBD1. After removal of 6 bases from V and 6 bases from J, the junction contained 7 bases not matched to a gene. The CDR3 contains 13 residues. Germline V gene lookup returns CDR1 MNHNY and CDR2 SVGAGI (reference sequence). The CDR3 region is CASSKTGPDGYTF. For the CDR3, the DNA is TGTGCCAGCAGCAAGACAGGGCCCGATGGCTACACCTTC.

The V and J genes are TRBV13 and TRBJ1-3; TRBD1 aligns across 7 bases. Germline V lookup: CDR1 PRHDT, CDR2 FYEKMQ (reference sequence). The CDR3 totals 18 residues. The V and J ends lost 5 bases and 4 bases, in that order; junction bases with no gene match: 17. The CDR3 loop reads CASSLRDSPSLGGNTIYF. The CDR3 DNA reads TGTGCCAGCAGCCTAAGGGACAGTCCCTCTCTGGGGGGAAACACCATATATTTT.

V usage is TRBV10-3 and J usage is TRBJ2-5; 8 bases are shared with TRBD2. J gave up 5 bases and V 0 bases, and 11 bases lay outside the gene matches. CDR1 ENHRY and CDR2 SYGVKD come from the germline V gene. The CDR3 covers 17 residues. The CDR3 DNA reads TGTGCCATCAGTGAGTCGTTGGCGGGGGGCCGGGGTGAGACCCAGTACTTC. It codes for CAISESLAGGRGETQYF.